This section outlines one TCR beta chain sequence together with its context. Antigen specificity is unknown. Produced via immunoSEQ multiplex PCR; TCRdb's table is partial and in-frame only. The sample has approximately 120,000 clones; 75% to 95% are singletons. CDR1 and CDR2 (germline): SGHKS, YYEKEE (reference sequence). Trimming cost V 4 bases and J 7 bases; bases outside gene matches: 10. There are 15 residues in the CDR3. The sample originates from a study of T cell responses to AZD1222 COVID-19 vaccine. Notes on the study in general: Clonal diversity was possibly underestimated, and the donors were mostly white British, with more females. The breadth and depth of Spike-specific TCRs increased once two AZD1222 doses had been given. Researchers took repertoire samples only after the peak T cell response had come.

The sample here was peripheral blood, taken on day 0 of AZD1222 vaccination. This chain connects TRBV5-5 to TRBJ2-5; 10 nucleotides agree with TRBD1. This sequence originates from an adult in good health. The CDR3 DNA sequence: TGTGCCAGCAGCGGGGGACAGGGGCCGGGAGGGACCCAGTACTTC. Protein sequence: CASSGGQGPGGTQYF. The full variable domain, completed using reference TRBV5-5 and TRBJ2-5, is DAGVTQSPTHLIKTRGQQVTLRCSPISGHKSVSWYQQVLGQGPQFIFQYYEKEERGRGNFPDRFSARQFPNYSSELNVNALLLGDSALYLCASSGGQGPGGTQYFGPGTRLLVL.